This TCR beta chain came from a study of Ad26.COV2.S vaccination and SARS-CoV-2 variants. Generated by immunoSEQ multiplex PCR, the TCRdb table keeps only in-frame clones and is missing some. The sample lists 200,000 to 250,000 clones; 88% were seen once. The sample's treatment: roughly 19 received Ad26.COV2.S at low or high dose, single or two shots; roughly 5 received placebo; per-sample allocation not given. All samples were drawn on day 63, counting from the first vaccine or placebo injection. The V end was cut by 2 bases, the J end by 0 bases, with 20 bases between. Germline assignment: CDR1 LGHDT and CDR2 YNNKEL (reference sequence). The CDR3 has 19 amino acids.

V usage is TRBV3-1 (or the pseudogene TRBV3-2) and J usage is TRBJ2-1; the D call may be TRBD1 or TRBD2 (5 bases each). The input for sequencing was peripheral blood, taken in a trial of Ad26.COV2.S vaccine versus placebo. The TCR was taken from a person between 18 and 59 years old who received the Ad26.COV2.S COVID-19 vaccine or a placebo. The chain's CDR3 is CASSQPPGPKISSYNEQFF. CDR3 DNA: TGTGCCAGCAGCCAACCACCGGGACCAAAGATCAGCTCCTACAATGAGCAGTTCTTC.